The 4 T cell receptor beta chains below come from one sample, sequenced in a study of T cell responses to AZD1222 COVID-19 vaccine. Assay: immunoSEQ multiplex PCR; the TCRdb copy retains only in-frame clones and omits some. The sample contains 160,000 or so clones, about 91% of which appear only once. Here the sequenced sample was peripheral blood, taken on day 0 of MenACWY control vaccination. These receptors were collected from an adult in good health.

The chain employs TRBV24-1 and TRBJ2-1; TRBD1 matches 10 bases. CDR3 length: 18 amino acids. CDR1 KGHDR and CDR2 SFDVKD come from the germline V gene. The V and J ends lost 4 bases and 5 bases, in that order; junction bases with no gene match: 13. The CDR3 nucleotides read TGTGCCACCAGTGACGTCCCGGGACAGGGGATACGGGACAATGAGCAGTTCTTC. Translated: CATSDVPGQGIRDNEQFF.

V and J are TRBV7-2 and TRBJ2-3, with D perhaps TRBD2 (7 bases). From germline, CDR1 is SGHTA and CDR2 FQGNSA. V lost 3 bases, J lost 1 base, and 17 bases lay in between. The CDR3 loop spans 17 amino acids. CDR3: CASSLGIVGGGTDTQYF. Here the CDR3 DNA reads TGTGCCAGCAGCTTGGGGATCGTAGGGGGGGGCACAGATACGCAGTATTTT.

The rearrangement links TRBV6-5 to TRBJ1-5, with TRBD1 identical over 10 bases. V trimming: 7 bases; J trimming: 4 bases; junction bases outside the gene matches: 7. The length of the CDR3 is 15 residues. CDR1 MNHEY and CDR2 SVGAGI come from the germline V gene. The CDR3: CASTGLGQGNQPQHF. For the CDR3, the DNA is TGTGCCAGCACCGGATTGGGACAGGGGAATCAGCCCCAGCATTTT.

CDR3 DNA: TGTGCCAGCAGCTTGGGGACTAGCGGGTCGAACACCGGGGAGCTGTTTTTT. This encodes CASSLGTSGSNTGELFF. The chain joins TRBV11-2 to TRBJ2-2; 12 positions agree with TRBD2. J gave up 0 bases and V 3 bases, and 2 bases lay outside the gene matches. CDR3 size: 17 residues. Germline-derived CDR1 and CDR2 are SGHAT and FQNNGV.